This T cell receptor (beta chain) came from a study of blood T cell repertoires in COVID-19. Losses at the gene ends were 4 bases for V and 5 bases for J; bases not matched to a gene: 14. Germline values: CDR1 KGHDR, CDR2 SFDVKD. There are 17 residues in the CDR3. Original data processing: It was from reference gene primer amplification that nucleated cell counts were estimated. The method was immunoSEQ multiplex PCR; TCRdb's version includes in-frame clones alone and lacks a portion of them. For V, J and clone size, that table is used; D and trimming come from the DNA. This table holds about 43,000 clones, over 75% found once.

The sequence derives from a woman between 55 and 75 years old with acute or convalescent COVID-19. V gene TRBV24-1 combines with J gene TRBJ2-5; 8 positions match TRBD1. Sequenced material: peripheral blood. CDR3 in amino acids: CATSDTRRQGSYETQYF. The CDR3 region has the DNA TGTGCCACCAGTGACACCCGGCGACAGGGGTCATATGAGACCCAGTACTTC.